This entry features one T cell receptor (beta chain) sequence. Its antigen is unknown. CDR1 and CDR2 from the germline V gene are SGHTA and FQGNSA. This CDR3 has 14 residues. The data are from a study of OX40 agonist ivuxolimab in advanced cancers. Across the whole study: Patients got intravenous ivuxolimab at 0.01 to 10 mg/kg every 2 weeks. Dose-escalation patients had hepatocellular carcinoma, melanoma, renal cell or head and neck cancer. Study outcomes and limitations: Clonal expansion from baseline to week 6 occurred in both CD4+ and CD8+ T cells. Among T cells, CD8+ cells averaged more expanded clones than CD4+ cells.

TCRdb keeps only in-frame clones here, not all; method: immunoSEQ multiplex PCR. The repertoire holds 150,000 to 170,000 clones, with roughly 92% as singletons. The sample was CD4+ or CD8+ T cells sorted from blood, taken in a trial of the OX40 agonist ivuxolimab. This chain uses TRBV7-2 with TRBJ2-5; D is unresolved. The tail of the sequence fits TRBJ2-7 better, so the J call may be wrong. The clonotype was recovered from an adult with an advanced solid tumor such as melanoma, head and neck, liver or kidney cancer. The CDR3 coding sequence is TGTGCCAGCAGCTTACAAGCCTCCGACTACGAGCAGTACTTC. Protein sequence: CASSLQASDYEQYF.